This passage covers 26 T cell receptor beta chains from one sample sequenced in a study of T cell repertoires in cytomegalovirus infection. In TCRdb, the reads were re-called with MiXCR into one record per CDR3 protein. The sample includes around 430,000 distinct CDR3 sequences, 40% to 50% of them seen just once. Their antigen targets remain unknown. The material sequenced was cultured PBMCs, taken from culture after CMV antigen stimulation. Receptors were obtained from a human donor in good health (CMV status not recorded). Some clones in this sample may be carry-over from other donors' samples.

This clonotype occurred a few times. The rearrangement links TRBV11-2 to TRBJ2-5; possibly TRBD2 for D (7 bases). CDR3 length: 15 residues. Germline CDR1 SGHAT, CDR2 FQNNGV. V shed 1 base and J shed 5 bases, with 14 bases lying between them. The CDR3 DNA reads as TGTGCCAGCAGCTTAGGACGGGGGGCTCAGGAGACCCAGTACTTC. Its protein product is CASSLGRGAQETQYF. Together with reference TRBV11-2 and TRBJ2-5, the CDR3 gives the full variable domain: EAGVAQSPRYKIIEKRQSVAFWCNPISGHATLYWYQQILGQGPKLLIQFQNNGVVDDSQLPKDRFSAERLKGVDSTLKIQPAKLEDSAVYLCASSLGRGAQETQYFGPGTRLLVL.

The genes are TRBV7-9 and TRBJ2-4; TRBD1 might be the D (5 bases). V shed 4 bases and J shed 7 bases, with 8 bases lying between them. From germline, CDR1 is SEHNR and CDR2 FQNEAQ (reference sequence). The CDR3 is 12 amino acids. In DNA, the CDR3 is TGTGCCAGCAGCTCGAACAGGAACATTCAGTACTTC. It specifies CASSSNRNIQYF.

This chain connects TRBV7-6 to TRBJ1-4, with 7 nucleotides matching TRBD1. The germline gives CDR1 SGHVS, CDR2 FNYEAQ. V dropped 5 bases and J dropped 7; count of bases not matched to a gene: 10. The CDR3 is 15 amino acids. This CDR3 is CASSADRVLGEKLFF. The CDR3 DNA sequence: TGTGCCAGCAGCGCCGACAGGGTCTTGGGTGAAAAACTGTTTTTT.

This chain joins TRBV15 and TRBJ2-4; 10 bases align to TRBD1. The CDR3 has 18 residues. V dropped 6 bases and J dropped 2; count of bases not matched to a gene: 13. Germline assignment: CDR1 LNHNV and CDR2 YYDKDF (reference sequence). For the CDR3, the DNA is TGTGCCACCAGTCGCCCACCTTGGGACAGGGGCACCAAAAACATTCAGTACTTC. This codes for CATSRPPWDRGTKNIQYF.

The rearrangement links TRBV20-1 to TRBJ2-3, with TRBD2 identical over 10 bases. The J segment lost 2 bases and the V segment lost 5 bases, leaving 4 bases of the junction unmatched. CDR1 is DFQATT and CDR2 is SNEGSKA in the germline V gene (reference sequence). The CDR3 runs to 14 residues. The CDR3 is CSAGLAGVTDTQYF. As DNA, the CDR3 is TGCAGTGCTGGGCTAGCGGGGGTCACAGATACGCAGTATTTT.

This clonotype was counted a few times. The chain employs TRBV7-6 and TRBJ2-3, with 9 bases lining up with TRBD1. V shed 5 bases, J shed 2 bases, and the junction held 5 bases outside the gene matches. Germline values: CDR1 SGHVS, CDR2 FNYEAQ. The CDR3 has 15 residues. The CDR3 sequence is CASSPWTGDTDTQYF. The CDR3 DNA is TGTGCCAGCAGCCCGTGGACAGGGGACACAGATACGCAGTATTTT.

This chain connects TRBV5-1 to TRBJ2-4; tentatively, D is TRBD2 (6 bases). This CDR3 spans 14 amino acids. Germline V gives CDR1 SGHRS, CDR2 YFSETQ. The V gene lost 4 bases and the J gene lost 8 bases, with 16 bases spanning the gap. CDR3 residues: CASSDGGAMDIQYF. CDR3 DNA: TGCGCCAGCAGCGACGGGGGTGCGATGGACATTCAGTACTTC.

V and J are TRBV5-6 and TRBJ2-5, with D possibly being TRBD1 (6 bases). V was pared by 3 bases and J by 5 bases, with 17 bases between. Germline V gene lookup returns CDR1 SGHDT and CDR2 YYEEEE. The CDR3 covers 15 residues. The CDR3 coding sequence is TGTGCCAGCAGCTCCAAAACAGGGCCACAGGAGACCCAGTACTTC. Residues: CASSSKTGPQETQYF.

This clonotype appeared a few times. The gene calls are TRBV12-3 or TRBV12-4 and TRBJ2-3; tentatively, D is TRBD2 (6 bases). Trimming took 3 bases from V and 2 from J, leaving 12 bases between them. The CDR3 spans 15 residues. CDR3 bases: TGTGCCAGCAGTTTGACTAGTCGAGACACAGATACGCAGTATTTT. Translating it yields CASSLTSRDTDTQYF.

This clonotype was found a few times. The rearrangement uses TRBV12-3 or TRBV12-4 and TRBJ1-2, with no clear D. The ends were cut back, 3 bases at V and 5 bases at J, with 16 bases in the middle. CDR3 length: 15 amino acids. CDR3 sequence (DNA): TGTGCCAGCAGTTTGAGACGGCCGGTGGTTTATGGCTACACCTTC. Its protein is CASSLRRPVVYGYTF.

The chain couples TRBV11-2 to TRBJ2-1, with TRBD2 matching 10 bases. The V and J ends lost 7 bases and 0 bases, in that order; junction bases with no gene match: 6. Germline lookup yields CDR1 SGHAT and CDR2 FQNNGV. The CDR3 runs 16 residues. This CDR3 reads CASTRTSGYSYNEQFF. The CDR3 DNA reads TGTGCCAGCACCCGGACTAGCGGCTACTCCTACAATGAGCAGTTCTTC. Looking up the rest from reference TRBV11-2 and TRBJ2-1 gives the full variable domain: EAGVAQSPRYKIIEKRQSVAFWCNPISGHATLYWYQQILGQGPKLLIQFQNNGVVDDSQLPKDRFSAERLKGVDSTLKIQPAKLEDSAVYLCASTRTSGYSYNEQFFGPGTRLTVL.

The chain joins TRBV6-8 to TRBJ1-1, with TRBD1 matching over 7 bases. Germline CDR1 MNHGY, CDR2 SAAAGT. The ends lost 5 bases at V and 4 bases at J; junction bases unmatched: 10. CDR3 size: 15 residues. The DNA of the CDR3 is TGTGCCAGCAGTAGTGTAGGGGGCGTCGGCACTGAAGCTTTCTTT. This codes for CASSSVGGVGTEAFF.

The chain couples TRBV23-1 to TRBJ1-5; D remains ambiguous. TRBV23-1 is identified as an open reading frame with a role that is uncertain. The CDR3 contains 16 residues. The V and J ends lost 0 bases and 5 bases respectively, with 14 bases between them. The CDR3 sequence: CASSQSPRGADQPQHF. In nucleotides, the CDR3 is TGCGCCAGCAGTCAATCGCCGCGGGGAGCGGATCAGCCCCAGCATTTT.

The chain recombines TRBV5-4 with TRBJ2-2; D is unclear. The germline CDR1 and CDR2 sequences are SGHNT and YYREEE (reference sequence). V dropped 4 bases and J dropped 8 bases, with 12 bases sitting between them. CDR3 length equals 13 residues. CDR3 residues: CASSRTSGGELFF. CDR3 DNA sequence: TGTGCCAGCAGCCGGACGTCCGGAGGGGAGCTGTTTTTT.

Of note for this clonotype: The junction departs from germline at one end; a sequencing error may be responsible. The chain employs TRBV7-2 and TRBJ1-5; 9 bases are a match to TRBD1. The germline V gene encodes CDR1 SGHTA and CDR2 FQGNSA. The CDR3 has 17 amino acids. CDR3 sequence (DNA): TGTGTCAGCAGCTACGTCCCGGGACAGGGATCCAATCAGCCCCAGCATTTT. This gives the protein CVSSYVPGQGSNQPQHF.

The chain has TRBV7-2 and TRBJ1-1, with D possibly being TRBD1 (6 bases). Germline V gives CDR1 SGHTA, CDR2 FQGNSA. Trimming took 6 bases from V and 5 from J, leaving 13 bases between them. The CDR3 extends over 13 amino acids. The CDR3 bases are TGTGCCAGCAGTCTAGGGGGGACAACTGAAGCTTTCTTT. Protein sequence: CASSLGGTTEAFF.

The rearrangement links TRBV6-1 to TRBJ2-3; D tentatively fits TRBD1 or TRBD2 (5 bases each). V gave up 5 bases and J gave up 0 bases, with 9 bases separating them. The CDR3 has 14 residues. The germline V gene encodes CDR1 MNHNS and CDR2 SASEGT. Here the CDR3 reads CASSNRDSTDTQYF. The CDR3 nucleotides are TGTGCCAGCAGTAACCGGGACAGCACAGATACGCAGTATTTT.

The V and J genes are TRBV2 and TRBJ2-2, with 9 nucleotides matching TRBD1. The CDR3 runs to 15 residues. Trimming at V came to 8 bases and at J to 1 base, leaving 5 bases not matched to a gene. Germline V gene sequence: CDR1 SNHLY, CDR2 FYNNEI. The CDR3 region is CASGKGQGNTGELFF. The CDR3 DNA reads TGTGCCAGCGGGAAGGGACAGGGGAACACCGGGGAGCTGTTTTTT. Looking up the rest from reference TRBV2 and TRBJ2-2 gives the full variable domain: EPEVTQTPSHQVTQMGQEVILRCVPISNHLYFYWYRQILGQKVEFLVSFYNNEISEKSEIFDDQFSVERPDGSNFTLKIRSTKLEDSAMYFCASGKGQGNTGELFFGEGSRLTVL.

This clonotype was seen ten or more times. The J gene is TRBJ2-7, the V gene TRBV7-2, with D perhaps matching TRBD2 (6 bases). This CDR3 is built from 12 residues. Germline V gene data show CDR1 as SGHTA and CDR2 as FQGNSA. Trimming left V 8 bases short and J 0 bases short, with 8 bases between. The CDR3 DNA reads as TGTGCCAGCGGGGGGAGCTCCTACGAGCAGTACTTC. Translated, it gives CASGGSSYEQYF.

This clonotype was seen a few times. Its ends do not fully match the called genes, so a read error is possible. The chain joins TRBV25-1 to TRBJ1-2, with 7 bases matching TRBD1. This CDR3 is built from 14 residues. Per germline, CDR1 MGHDK and CDR2 SYGVNS. This CDR3 reads CASNEGETGYGYTF. The CDR3 nucleotides read TGTGCCAGCAATGAAGGCGAGACAGGGTATGGCTACACCTTC.

The rearrangement uses TRBV6-1 and TRBJ1-5; TRBD1 is a possible D gene (6 bases). CDR1 is MNHNS, CDR2 SASEGT, per germline. Trimming removed 10 bases at V and 4 bases at J, with 23 bases between. The CDR3 runs 16 residues. The CDR3 DNA sequence: TGTGCCACCCGAATTGCCAGGGGTCCCCCTAATCAGCCCCAGCATTTT. Amino acid sequence: CATRIARGPPNQPQHF.

In DNA, the CDR3 is TGTGCCAGCAGCGAACCCCCCCGCCCAAGCCCCTCCTACGAGCAGTACTTC. As protein: CASSEPPRPSPSYEQYF. This chain joins TRBV7-2 and TRBJ2-7; D remains unclear. Trimming stripped 5 bases from V and 0 bases from J, with 20 bases between. Germline values: CDR1 SGHTA, CDR2 FQGNSA. The CDR3 runs 17 residues. Using reference TRBV7-2 and TRBJ2-7 for the parts outside the CDR3, the full variable domain is GAGVSQSPSNKVTEKGKDVELRCDPISGHTALYWYRQSLGQGLEFLIYFQGNSAPDKSGLPSDRFSAERTGGSVSTLTIQRTQQEDSAVYLCASSEPPRPSPSYEQYFGPGTRLTVT.

The chain recombines TRBV7-2 with TRBJ2-5, with no clear D. Trimming left V 5 bases short and J 3 bases short, with 10 bases between. The CDR3 contains 13 residues. Germline CDR1 SGHTA, CDR2 FQGNSA. Here the CDR3 reads CASSPPGEETQYF. CDR3 coding DNA: TGTGCCAGCAGCCCTCCCGGTGAAGAGACCCAGTACTTC. Filled out from reference TRBV7-2 and TRBJ2-5, the complete variable domain reads GAGVSQSPSNKVTEKGKDVELRCDPISGHTALYWYRQSLGQGLEFLIYFQGNSAPDKSGLPSDRFSAERTGGSVSTLTIQRTQQEDSAVYLCASSPPGEETQYFGPGTRLLVL.

This chain joins TRBV10-3 and TRBJ2-7; D perhaps matches TRBD2 (6 bases). The germline V and J ends were trimmed by 6 bases and 1 base, with 7 bases remaining between them. The CDR3 length is 12 residues. CDR1 ENHRY and CDR2 SYGVKD come from the germline V gene. CDR3: CAIRGTSYEQYF. For the CDR3, the DNA is TGTGCCATCAGGGGGACTTCCTACGAGCAGTACTTC.

This clonotype was seen only a few times. The chain links TRBV7-2 to TRBJ2-7; no definite D call. V shed 2 bases and J shed 4 bases, with 9 bases lying between them. Germline CDR1 and CDR2: SGHTA and FQGNSA. The CDR3 runs to 13 residues. The CDR3: CASSLKRAYEQYF. In DNA form, the CDR3 reads TGTGCCAGCAGCTTAAAAAGGGCATACGAGCAGTACTTC.

A few counts support this clonotype. The CDR3 DNA reads TGTGCCAGCAGCTTAGATCGGGACCCCCGGTACTTC. This encodes CASSLDRDPRYF. The genes are TRBV7-2 and TRBJ2-7; D tentatively fits TRBD1 or TRBD2 (5 bases each). With 1 base removed from V and 12 bases from J, the gap between germline ends came to 13 bases. This CDR3 contains 12 residues. Germline CDR1 is SGHTA and CDR2 is FQGNSA.